This T cell receptor (beta chain) was obtained from a study of regulatory T cells in long-lasting Graves disease. For TCR beta, libraries came from iRepertoire HTBI primers and Arm-PCR of CDR3 regions. One entry per CDR3 protein, called by TCRdb with MiXCR from the multiplex PCR reads. The sample records hundreds of thousands of distinct CDR3 sequences, less than 20% being singletons. In its sample, this clonotype was seen a few times. Given a much more abundant clone one base away, this may be a read error. The conserved phenylalanine or tryptophan is not found at the CDR3 terminus, so this likely reflects a read error. V shed 8 bases and J shed 0 bases, with 8 bases lying between them. The CDR3 runs to 13 residues. In germline, CDR1 is SNHLY, CDR2 FYNNEI. The time point: newly diagnosed GD, antithyroid drugs for less than 3 months. The TCR library was made from RNA extracted from PBMCs. This sample was also put to use in a study of T cells in Graves' hyperthyroidism and ophthalmopathy.

This clonotype was obtained from a woman aged 25 to 39 with Graves disease. The V gene is TRBV2, the J gene TRBJ2-1; D unresolved. The sequencing used peripheral blood mononuclear cells (PBMCs), collected at new diagnosis, from a patient treated with antithyroid drugs. In DNA form, the CDR3 reads TGTGCCAGCGGCTCTGGCTCCTACAATGAGCAGTTCCTC. It is translated as CASGSGSYNEQFL.